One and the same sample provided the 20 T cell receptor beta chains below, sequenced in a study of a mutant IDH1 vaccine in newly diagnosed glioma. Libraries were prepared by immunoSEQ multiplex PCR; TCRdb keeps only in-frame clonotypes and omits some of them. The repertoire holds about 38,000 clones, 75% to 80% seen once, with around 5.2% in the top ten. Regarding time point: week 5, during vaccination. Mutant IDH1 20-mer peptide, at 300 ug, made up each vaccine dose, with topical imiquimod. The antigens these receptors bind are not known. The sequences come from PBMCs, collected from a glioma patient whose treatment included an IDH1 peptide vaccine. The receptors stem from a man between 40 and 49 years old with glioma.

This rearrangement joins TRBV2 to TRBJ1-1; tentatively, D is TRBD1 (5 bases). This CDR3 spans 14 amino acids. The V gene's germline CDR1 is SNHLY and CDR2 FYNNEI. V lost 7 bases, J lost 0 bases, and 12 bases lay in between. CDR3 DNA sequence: TGTGCCAGCAAGAAGCAGGGCATGAACACTGAAGCTTTCTTT. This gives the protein CASKKQGMNTEAFF.

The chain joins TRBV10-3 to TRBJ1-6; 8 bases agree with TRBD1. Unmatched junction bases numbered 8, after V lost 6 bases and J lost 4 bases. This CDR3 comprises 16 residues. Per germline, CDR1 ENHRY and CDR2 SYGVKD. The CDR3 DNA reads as TGTGCCATCAGGCCCGGGACAGGCGATTATAATTCACCCCTCCACTTT. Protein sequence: CAIRPGTGDYNSPLHF.

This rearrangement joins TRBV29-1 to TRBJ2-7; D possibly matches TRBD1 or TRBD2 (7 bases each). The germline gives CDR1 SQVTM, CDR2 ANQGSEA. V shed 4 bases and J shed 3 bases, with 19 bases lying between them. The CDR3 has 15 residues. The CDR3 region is CSVVKGAGGVYEQYF. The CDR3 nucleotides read TGCAGCGTTGTGAAGGGGGCAGGGGGGGTCTACGAGCAGTACTTC.

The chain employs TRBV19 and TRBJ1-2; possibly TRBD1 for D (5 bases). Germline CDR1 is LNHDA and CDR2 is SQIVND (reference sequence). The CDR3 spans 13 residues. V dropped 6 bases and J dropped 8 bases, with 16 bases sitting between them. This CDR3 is CASRRDVNVGYTF. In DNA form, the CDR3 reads TGTGCCAGTAGACGGGACGTGAACGTGGGCTACACCTTC.

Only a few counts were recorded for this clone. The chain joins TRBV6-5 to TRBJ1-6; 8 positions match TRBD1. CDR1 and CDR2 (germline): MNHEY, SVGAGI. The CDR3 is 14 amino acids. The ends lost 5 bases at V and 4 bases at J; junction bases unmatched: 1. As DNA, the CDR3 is TGTGCCAGCAGTAGACAGGGGTATAATTCACCCCTCCACTTT. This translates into CASSRQGYNSPLHF.

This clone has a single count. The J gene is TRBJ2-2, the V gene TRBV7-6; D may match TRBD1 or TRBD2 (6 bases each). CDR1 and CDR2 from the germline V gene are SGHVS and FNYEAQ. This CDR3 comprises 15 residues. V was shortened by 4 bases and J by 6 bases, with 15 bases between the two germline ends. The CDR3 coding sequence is TGTGCCAGCAGCTGGGGGGCTATGACACCCGGGGAGCTGTTTTTT. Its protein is CASSWGAMTPGELFF.

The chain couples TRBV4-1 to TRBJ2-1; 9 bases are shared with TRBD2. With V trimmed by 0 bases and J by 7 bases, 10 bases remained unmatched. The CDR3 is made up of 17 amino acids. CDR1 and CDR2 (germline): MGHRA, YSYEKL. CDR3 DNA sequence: TGCGCCAGCAGCCAAGATCCGGGGACTAGCATAAGGAATGAGCAGTTCTTC. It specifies CASSQDPGTSIRNEQFF.

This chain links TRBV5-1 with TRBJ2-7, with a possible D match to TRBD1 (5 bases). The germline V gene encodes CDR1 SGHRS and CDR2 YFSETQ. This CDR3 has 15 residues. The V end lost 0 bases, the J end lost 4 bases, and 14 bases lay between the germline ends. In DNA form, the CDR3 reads TGCGCCAGCAGCTTGGGGGGCGGCGCCCGTTACGAGCAGTACTTC. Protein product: CASSLGGGARYEQYF.

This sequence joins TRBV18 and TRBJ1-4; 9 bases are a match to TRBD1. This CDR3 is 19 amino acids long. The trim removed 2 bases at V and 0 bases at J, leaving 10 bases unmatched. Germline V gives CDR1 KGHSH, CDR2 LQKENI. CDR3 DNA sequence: TGTGCCAGCTCACCAATACAGGGGGCAAAGAGTCCAACTAATGAAAAACTGTTTTTT. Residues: CASSPIQGAKSPTNEKLFF.

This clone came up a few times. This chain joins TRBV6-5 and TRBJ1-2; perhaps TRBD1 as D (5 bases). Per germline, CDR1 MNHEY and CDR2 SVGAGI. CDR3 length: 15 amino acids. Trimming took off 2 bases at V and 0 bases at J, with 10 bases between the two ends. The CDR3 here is CASSYLRGANYGYTF. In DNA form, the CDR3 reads TGTGCCAGCAGTTACCTGAGGGGAGCTAACTATGGCTACACCTTC.

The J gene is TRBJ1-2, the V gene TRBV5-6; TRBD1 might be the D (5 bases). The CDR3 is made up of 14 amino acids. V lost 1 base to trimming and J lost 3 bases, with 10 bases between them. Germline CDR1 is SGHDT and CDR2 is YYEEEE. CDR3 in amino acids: CASSLYRGDYGYTF. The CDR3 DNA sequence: TGTGCCAGCAGCTTGTATCGGGGGGACTATGGCTACACCTTC.

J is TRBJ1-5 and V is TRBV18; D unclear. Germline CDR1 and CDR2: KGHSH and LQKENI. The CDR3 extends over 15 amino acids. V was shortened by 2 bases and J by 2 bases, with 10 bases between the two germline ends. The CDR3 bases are TGTGCCAGCTCACCAGGGTCCTCCGGCAATCAGCCCCAGCATTTT. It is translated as CASSPGSSGNQPQHF.

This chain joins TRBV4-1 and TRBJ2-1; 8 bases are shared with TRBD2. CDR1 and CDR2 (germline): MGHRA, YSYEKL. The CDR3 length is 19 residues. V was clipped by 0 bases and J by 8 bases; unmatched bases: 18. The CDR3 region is CASSQEMASVAGSLDEQFF. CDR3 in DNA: TGCGCCAGCAGCCAAGAAATGGCCTCGGTAGCGGGGAGCTTGGATGAGCAGTTCTTC.

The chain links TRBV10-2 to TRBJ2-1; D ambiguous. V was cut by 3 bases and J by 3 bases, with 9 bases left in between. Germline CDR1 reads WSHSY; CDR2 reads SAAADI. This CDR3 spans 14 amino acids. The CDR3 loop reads CASSDVPSYNEQFF. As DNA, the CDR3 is TGCGCCAGCAGTGACGTACCAAGCTACAATGAGCAGTTCTTC.

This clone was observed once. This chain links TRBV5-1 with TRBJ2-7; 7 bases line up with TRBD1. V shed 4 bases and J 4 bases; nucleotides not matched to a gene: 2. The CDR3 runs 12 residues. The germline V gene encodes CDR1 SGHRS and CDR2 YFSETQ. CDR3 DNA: TGCGCCAGCAGCAAGGACAGGTACGAGCAGTACTTC. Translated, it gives CASSKDRYEQYF.

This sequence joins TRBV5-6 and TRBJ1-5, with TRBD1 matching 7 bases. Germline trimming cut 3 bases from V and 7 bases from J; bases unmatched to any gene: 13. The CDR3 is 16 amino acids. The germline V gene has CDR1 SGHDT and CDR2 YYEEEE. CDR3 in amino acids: CASSSTETGRHQPQHF. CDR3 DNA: TGTGCCAGCAGCTCGACCGAGACAGGGAGGCACCAGCCCCAGCATTTT.

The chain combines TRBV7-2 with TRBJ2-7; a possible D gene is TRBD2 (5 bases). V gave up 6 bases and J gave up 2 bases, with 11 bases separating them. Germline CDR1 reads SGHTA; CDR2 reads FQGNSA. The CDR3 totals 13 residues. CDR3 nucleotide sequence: TGTGCCAGCAGTTCGGACGGGACCTACGAGCAGTACTTC. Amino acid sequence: CASSSDGTYEQYF.

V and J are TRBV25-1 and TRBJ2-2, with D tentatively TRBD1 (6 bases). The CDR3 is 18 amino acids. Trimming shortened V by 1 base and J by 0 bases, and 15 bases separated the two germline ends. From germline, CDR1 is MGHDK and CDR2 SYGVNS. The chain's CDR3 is CASSESLGRGTNTGELFF. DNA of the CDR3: TGTGCCAGCAGTGAATCCCTCGGCAGGGGCACGAACACCGGGGAGCTGTTTTTT.

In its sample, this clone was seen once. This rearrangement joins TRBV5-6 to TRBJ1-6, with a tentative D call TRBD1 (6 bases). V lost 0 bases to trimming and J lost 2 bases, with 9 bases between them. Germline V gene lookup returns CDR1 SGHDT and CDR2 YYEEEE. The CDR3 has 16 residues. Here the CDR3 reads CASSLAGAPYNSPLHF. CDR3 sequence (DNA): TGTGCCAGCAGCTTGGCGGGGGCCCCCTATAATTCACCCCTCCACTTT.

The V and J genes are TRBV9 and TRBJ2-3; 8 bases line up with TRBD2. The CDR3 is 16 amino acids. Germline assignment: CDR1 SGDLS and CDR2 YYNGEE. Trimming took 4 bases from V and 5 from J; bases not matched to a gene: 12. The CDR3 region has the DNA TGTGCCAGCAGCCCCCGGGCCGGGGGGGCAGGAGATACGCAGTATTTT. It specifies CASSPRAGGAGDTQYF.